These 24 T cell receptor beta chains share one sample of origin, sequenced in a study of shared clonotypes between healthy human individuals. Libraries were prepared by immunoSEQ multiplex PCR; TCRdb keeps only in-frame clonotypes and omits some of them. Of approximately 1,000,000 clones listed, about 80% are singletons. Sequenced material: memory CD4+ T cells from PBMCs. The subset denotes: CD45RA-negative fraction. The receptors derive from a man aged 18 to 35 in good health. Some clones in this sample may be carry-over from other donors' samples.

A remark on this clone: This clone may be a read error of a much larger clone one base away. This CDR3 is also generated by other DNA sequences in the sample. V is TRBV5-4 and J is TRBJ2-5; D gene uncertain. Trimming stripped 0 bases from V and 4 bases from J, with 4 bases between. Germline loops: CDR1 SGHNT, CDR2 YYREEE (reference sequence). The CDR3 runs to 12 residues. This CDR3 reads CASSLAGETQYF. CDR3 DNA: TGTGCCAGCAGCTTGGCCGGAGAGACCCAGTACTTC.

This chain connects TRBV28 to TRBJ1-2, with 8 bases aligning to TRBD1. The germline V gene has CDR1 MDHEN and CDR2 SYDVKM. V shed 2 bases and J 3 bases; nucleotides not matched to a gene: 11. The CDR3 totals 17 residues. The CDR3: CASSLSPQGARDYGYTF. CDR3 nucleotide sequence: TGTGCCAGCAGTTTAAGTCCCCAGGGGGCTCGCGACTATGGCTACACCTTC.

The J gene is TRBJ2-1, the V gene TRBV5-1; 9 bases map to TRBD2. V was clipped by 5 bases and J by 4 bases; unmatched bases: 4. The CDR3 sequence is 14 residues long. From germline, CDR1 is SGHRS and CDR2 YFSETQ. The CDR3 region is CASRLAGRYNEQFF. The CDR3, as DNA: TGCGCCAGCAGGCTAGCGGGAAGGTACAATGAGCAGTTCTTC.

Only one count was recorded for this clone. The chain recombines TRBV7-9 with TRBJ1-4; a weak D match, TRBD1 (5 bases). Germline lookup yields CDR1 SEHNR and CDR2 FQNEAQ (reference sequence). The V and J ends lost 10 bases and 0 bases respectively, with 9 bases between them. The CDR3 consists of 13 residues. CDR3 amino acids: CATTTATNEKLFF. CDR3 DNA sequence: TGTGCCACGACGACAGCAACTAATGAAAAACTGTTTTTT. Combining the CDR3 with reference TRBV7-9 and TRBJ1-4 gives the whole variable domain DTGVSQNPRHKITKRGQNVTFRCDPISEHNRLYWYRQTLGQGPEFLTYFQNEAQLEKSRLLSDRFSAERPKGSFSTLEIQRTEQGDSAMYLCATTTATNEKLFFGSGTQLSVL.

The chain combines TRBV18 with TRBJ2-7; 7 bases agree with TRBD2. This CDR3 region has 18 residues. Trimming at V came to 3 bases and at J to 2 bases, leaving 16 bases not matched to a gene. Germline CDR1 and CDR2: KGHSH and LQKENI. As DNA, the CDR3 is TGTGCCAGCTCACCCCATGACCATGCTAGCGGTTACACCTACGAGCAGTACTTC. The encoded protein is CASSPHDHASGYTYEQYF. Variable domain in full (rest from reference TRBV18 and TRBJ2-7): NAGVMQNPRHLVRRRGQEARLRCSPMKGHSHVYWYRQLPEEGLKFMVYLQKENIIDESGMPKERFSAEFPKEGPSILRIQQVVRGDSAAYFCASSPHDHASGYTYEQYFGPGTRLTVT.

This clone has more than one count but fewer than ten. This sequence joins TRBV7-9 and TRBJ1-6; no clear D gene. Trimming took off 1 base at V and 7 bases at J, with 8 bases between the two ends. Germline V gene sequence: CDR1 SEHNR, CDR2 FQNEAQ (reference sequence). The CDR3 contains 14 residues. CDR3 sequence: CASSLGPGNSPLHF. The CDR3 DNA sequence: TGTGCCAGCAGCTTAGGGCCGGGCAATTCACCCCTCCACTTT.

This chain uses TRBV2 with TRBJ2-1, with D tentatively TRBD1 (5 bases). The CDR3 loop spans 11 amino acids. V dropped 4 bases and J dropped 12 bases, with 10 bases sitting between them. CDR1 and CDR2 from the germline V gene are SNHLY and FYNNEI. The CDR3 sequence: CASSVHTGQFF. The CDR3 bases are TGTGCCAGCAGTGTGCATACAGGGCAGTTCTTC.

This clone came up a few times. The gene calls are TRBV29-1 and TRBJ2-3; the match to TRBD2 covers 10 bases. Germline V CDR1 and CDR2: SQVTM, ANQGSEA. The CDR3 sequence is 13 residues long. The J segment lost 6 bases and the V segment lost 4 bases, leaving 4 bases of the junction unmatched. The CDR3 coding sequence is TGCAGCGTTGGGGCTAGCGGGAGTGATACGCAGTATTTT. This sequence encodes CSVGASGSDTQYF.

The CDR3 reads CASSNQDRQETQYF. CDR3 sequence (DNA): TGTGCCAGCAGTAACCAGGACAGGCAAGAGACCCAGTACTTC. V gene TRBV28 combines with J gene TRBJ2-5; 7 bases fit TRBD1. The CDR3 spans 14 residues. V shed 5 bases and J 2 bases; nucleotides not matched to a gene: 5. Germline V gives CDR1 MDHEN, CDR2 SYDVKM.

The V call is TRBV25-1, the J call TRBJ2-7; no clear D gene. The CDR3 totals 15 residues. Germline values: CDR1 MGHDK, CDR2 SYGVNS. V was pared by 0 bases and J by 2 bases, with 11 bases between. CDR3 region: CASSEYGDPTYEQYF. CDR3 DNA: TGTGCCAGCAGTGAATACGGTGACCCGACCTACGAGCAGTACTTC.

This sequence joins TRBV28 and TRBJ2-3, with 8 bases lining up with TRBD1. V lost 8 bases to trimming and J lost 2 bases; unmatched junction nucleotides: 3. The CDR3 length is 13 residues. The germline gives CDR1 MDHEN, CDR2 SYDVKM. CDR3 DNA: TGTGCCAGCGGGGGACAGGTCACAGATACGCAGTATTTT. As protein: CASGGQVTDTQYF.

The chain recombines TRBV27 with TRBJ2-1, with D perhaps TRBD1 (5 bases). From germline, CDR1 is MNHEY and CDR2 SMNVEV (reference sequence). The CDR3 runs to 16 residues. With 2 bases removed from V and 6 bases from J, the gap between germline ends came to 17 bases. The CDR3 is CASSLGSAGSGNEQFF. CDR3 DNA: TGTGCCAGCAGTTTAGGCTCGGCAGGGTCCGGCAATGAGCAGTTCTTC.

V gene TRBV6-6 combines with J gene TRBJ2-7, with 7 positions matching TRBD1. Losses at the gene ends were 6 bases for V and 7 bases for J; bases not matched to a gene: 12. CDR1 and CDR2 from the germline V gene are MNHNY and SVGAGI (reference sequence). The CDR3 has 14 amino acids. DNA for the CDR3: TGTGCCAGCAGGGAACAGGGGAATATTGGTGAGCAGTACTTC. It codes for CASREQGNIGEQYF.

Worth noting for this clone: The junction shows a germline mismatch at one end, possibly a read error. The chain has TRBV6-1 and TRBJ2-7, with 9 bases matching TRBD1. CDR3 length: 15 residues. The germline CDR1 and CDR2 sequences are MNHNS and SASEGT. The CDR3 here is CASLPGTGYSDEQYF. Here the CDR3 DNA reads TGTGCCAGCCTCCCAGGGACAGGGTACTCCGACGAGCAGTACTTC.

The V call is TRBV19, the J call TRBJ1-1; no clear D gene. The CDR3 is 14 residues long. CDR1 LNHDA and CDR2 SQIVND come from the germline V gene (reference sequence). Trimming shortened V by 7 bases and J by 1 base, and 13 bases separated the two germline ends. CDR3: CASTFAGRNTEAFF. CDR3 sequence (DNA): TGTGCCAGTACCTTTGCGGGCAGGAACACTGAAGCTTTCTTT. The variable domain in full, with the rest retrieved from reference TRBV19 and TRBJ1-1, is DGGITQSPKYLFRKEGQNVTLSCEQNLNHDAMYWYRQDPGQGLRLIYYSQIVNDFQKGDIAEGYSVSREKKESFPLTVTSAQKNPTAFYLCASTFAGRNTEAFFGQGTRLTVV.

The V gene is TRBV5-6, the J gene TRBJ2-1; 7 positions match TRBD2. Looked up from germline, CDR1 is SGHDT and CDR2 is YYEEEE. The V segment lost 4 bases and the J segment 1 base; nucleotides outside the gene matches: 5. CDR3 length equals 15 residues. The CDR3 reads CASSTRGGSYNEQFF. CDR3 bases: TGTGCCAGCAGCACGAGGGGAGGGTCCTACAATGAGCAGTTCTTC.

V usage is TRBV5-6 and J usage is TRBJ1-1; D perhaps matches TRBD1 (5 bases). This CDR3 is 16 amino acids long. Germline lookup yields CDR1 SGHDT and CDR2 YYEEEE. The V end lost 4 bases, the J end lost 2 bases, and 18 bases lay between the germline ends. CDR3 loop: CASSPPTLRGNTEAFF. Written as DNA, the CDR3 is TGTGCCAGCAGCCCCCCGACCCTAAGGGGAAACACTGAAGCTTTCTTT.

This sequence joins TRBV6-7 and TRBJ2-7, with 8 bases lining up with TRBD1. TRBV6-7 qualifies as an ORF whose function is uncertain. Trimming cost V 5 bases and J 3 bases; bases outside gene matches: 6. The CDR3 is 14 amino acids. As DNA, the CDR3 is TGTGCCAGCAGTATGACAGGGGATGGCTACGAGCAGTACTTC. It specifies CASSMTGDGYEQYF.

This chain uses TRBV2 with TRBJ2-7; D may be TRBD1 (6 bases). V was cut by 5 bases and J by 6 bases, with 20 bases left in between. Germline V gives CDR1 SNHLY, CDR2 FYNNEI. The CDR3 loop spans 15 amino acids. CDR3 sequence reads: CASSTQGLSLSEQYF. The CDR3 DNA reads TGTGCCAGCAGTACTCAGGGGCTCTCCCTTTCCGAGCAGTACTTC.

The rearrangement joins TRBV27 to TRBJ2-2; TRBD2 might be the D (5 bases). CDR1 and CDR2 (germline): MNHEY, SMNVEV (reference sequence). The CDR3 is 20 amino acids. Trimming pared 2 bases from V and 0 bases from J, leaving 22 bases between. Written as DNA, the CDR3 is TGTGCCAGCAGTTTAACCGTGTTTAGTCGAGCGGCCACGAACACCGGGGAGCTGTTTTTT. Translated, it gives CASSLTVFSRAATNTGELFF.

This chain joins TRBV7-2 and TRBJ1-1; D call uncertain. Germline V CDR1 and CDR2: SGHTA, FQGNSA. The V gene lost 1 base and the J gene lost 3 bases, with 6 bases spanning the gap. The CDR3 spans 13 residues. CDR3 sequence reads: CASSLVDHTEAFF. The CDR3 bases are TGTGCCAGCAGCTTAGTGGATCACACTGAAGCTTTCTTT. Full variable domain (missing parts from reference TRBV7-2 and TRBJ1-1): GAGVSQSPSNKVTEKGKDVELRCDPISGHTALYWYRQSLGQGLEFLIYFQGNSAPDKSGLPSDRFSAERTGGSVSTLTIQRTQQEDSAVYLCASSLVDHTEAFFGQGTRLTVV.

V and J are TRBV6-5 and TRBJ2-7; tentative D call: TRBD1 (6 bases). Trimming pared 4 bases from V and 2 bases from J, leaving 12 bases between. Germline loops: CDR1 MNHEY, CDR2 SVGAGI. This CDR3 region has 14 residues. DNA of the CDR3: TGTGCCAGCAGTTCAGGGGTTCCGCCCTACGAGCAGTACTTC. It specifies CASSSGVPPYEQYF.

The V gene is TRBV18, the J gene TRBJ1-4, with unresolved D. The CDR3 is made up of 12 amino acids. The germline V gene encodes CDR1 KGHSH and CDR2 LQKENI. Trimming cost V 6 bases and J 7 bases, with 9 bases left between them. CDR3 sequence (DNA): TGTGCCAGCTCGCGTCTGGGTGAAAAACTGTTTTTT. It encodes CASSRLGEKLFF.

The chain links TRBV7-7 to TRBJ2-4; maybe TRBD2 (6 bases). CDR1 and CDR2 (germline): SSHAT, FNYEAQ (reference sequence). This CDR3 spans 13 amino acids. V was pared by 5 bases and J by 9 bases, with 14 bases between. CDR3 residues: CASSASVGGIQYF. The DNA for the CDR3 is TGTGCCAGCAGCGCTAGCGTGGGGGGCATTCAGTACTTC.